These 23 T cell receptor beta chains share one sample of origin, sequenced in a study of cytomegalovirus exposure and HLA in healthy donors. Only in-frame clones appear in the TCRdb table, and some are missing; sequencing was by immunoSEQ multiplex PCR. The sample has more than 85,000 clones, 85% to 90% seen once. The sample taken for sequencing was PBMCs. The source of these receptors is a young woman in good health and CMV-seropositive.

The CDR3 sequence: CASSPNRGRTTEAFF. In DNA, the CDR3 is TGTGCCAGCAGCCCCAACAGGGGGCGCACCACTGAAGCTTTCTTT. The V gene is TRBV9, the J gene TRBJ1-1; 9 bases map to TRBD1. This CDR3 is 15 amino acids long. Germline V gene lookup returns CDR1 SGDLS and CDR2 YYNGEE. The J segment lost 4 bases and the V segment lost 4 bases, leaving 8 bases of the junction unmatched.

This chain connects TRBV2 to TRBJ1-5; D gene uncertain. The V gene's germline CDR1 is SNHLY and CDR2 FYNNEI. The CDR3 sequence is 15 residues long. The V and J ends lost 3 bases and 2 bases respectively, with 11 bases between them. The CDR3 coding sequence is TGTGCCAGCAGTGATTCGGGATCGGGCAATCAGCCCCAGCATTTT. Encoded protein: CASSDSGSGNQPQHF.

This clone was observed a single time. This chain uses TRBV10-3 with TRBJ2-1; 10 nucleotides agree with TRBD1. The germline V gene encodes CDR1 ENHRY and CDR2 SYGVKD. This CDR3 spans 16 amino acids. The trim removed 2 bases at V and 10 bases at J, leaving 11 bases unmatched. CDR3 nucleotides: TGTGCCATCAGTGAGCCCGGGACAGGGGAATCGCGGGAGCAGTTCTTC. Protein: CAISEPGTGESREQFF.

J is TRBJ2-2 and V is TRBV7-3; TRBD1 matches at 8 bases. CDR1 SGHTA and CDR2 FQGTGA come from the germline V gene. The CDR3 has 15 residues. The V and J ends lost 5 bases and 7 bases, in that order; junction bases with no gene match: 9. The CDR3 DNA reads TGTGCCAGCAGCCCCCCCGGACAGGGCGACGGGGAGCTGTTTTTT. This codes for CASSPPGQGDGELFF.

CDR3 sequence (DNA): TGTGCCAGCAGCTTTGTGCGCTACGAGCAGTACTTC. It encodes CASSFVRYEQYF. The V gene is TRBV7-9, the J gene TRBJ2-7; D unresolved. The CDR3 spans 12 residues. Trimming left V 3 bases short and J 3 bases short, with 6 bases between. Germline-derived CDR1 and CDR2 are SEHNR and FQNEAQ (reference sequence).

In DNA, the CDR3 is TGTGCCAGTAGTATCCGGCAGGGGGGAGTTGTTGAAGCTTTCTTT. This translates into CASSIRQGGVVEAFF. The chain carries TRBV19 and TRBJ1-1; 7 nucleotides align to TRBD1. J lost 7 bases, V lost 3 bases, and 11 bases had no gene match. The CDR3 runs to 15 residues. Germline V lookup: CDR1 LNHDA, CDR2 SQIVND (reference sequence).

This clone came up a few times. CDR3 DNA: TGTGCCAGCAGTGAAATCGGCAATCAGCCCCAGCATTTT. Translation gives CASSEIGNQPQHF. The V and J genes are TRBV2 and TRBJ1-5; D gene ambiguous. Per germline, CDR1 SNHLY and CDR2 FYNNEI. There are 13 residues in the CDR3. V lost 2 bases, J lost 2 bases, and 4 bases lay in between.

V gene TRBV28 combines with J gene TRBJ2-2; perhaps TRBD1 as D (6 bases). CDR3 length: 12 amino acids. In germline, CDR1 is MDHEN, CDR2 SYDVKM. Trimming removed 3 bases at V and 9 bases at J, with 8 bases between. The CDR3 loop is CASSFQGRELFF. For the CDR3, the DNA is TGTGCCAGCAGTTTCCAGGGGCGGGAGCTGTTTTTT. The full variable domain, with the rest looked up from reference TRBV28 and TRBJ2-2, is DVKVTQSSRYLVKRTGEKVFLECVQDMDHENMFWYRQDPGLGLRLIYFSYDVKMKEKGDIPEGYSVSREKKERFSLILESASTNQTSMYLCASSFQGRELFFGEGSRLTVL.

The chain couples TRBV7-6 to TRBJ1-2; D gene unclear. V was pared by 4 bases and J by 7 bases, with 22 bases between. The CDR3 loop spans 16 amino acids. Germline V gives CDR1 SGHVS, CDR2 FNYEAQ. CDR3 sequence (DNA): TGTGCCAGCAGCTCCCTAGAGGCCGCCGGGATGGGTGGCTACACCTTC. Translating gives CASSSLEAAGMGGYTF.

This clone has just one count. The V gene is TRBV15, the J gene TRBJ1-5; 8 nucleotides match TRBD1. Losses at the gene ends were 6 bases for V and 5 bases for J; bases not matched to a gene: 6. From germline, CDR1 is LNHNV and CDR2 YYDKDF (reference sequence). The CDR3 extends over 14 amino acids. The CDR3 bases are TGTGCCACCAGAATCGACAGGGGTCATCAGCCCCAGCATTTT. This encodes CATRIDRGHQPQHF.

This sequence joins TRBV6-1 and TRBJ2-7; 12 bases align to TRBD2. Germline CDR1 MNHNS, CDR2 SASEGT. V dropped 2 bases and J dropped 6; count of bases not matched to a gene: 8. The CDR3 runs 16 residues. This CDR3 reads CASSELQLAGGTEQYF. CDR3 nucleotides: TGTGCCAGCAGTGAACTCCAACTAGCGGGGGGAACCGAGCAGTACTTC.

This chain joins TRBV7-2 and TRBJ2-1; TRBD1 might be the D (5 bases). The CDR3 loop spans 16 amino acids. V was pared by 5 bases and J by 4 bases, with 18 bases between. Germline CDR1 reads SGHTA; CDR2 reads FQGNSA. CDR3 loop: CASSLRWQGSYNEQFF. In DNA form, the CDR3 reads TGTGCCAGCAGCCTCAGGTGGCAGGGCAGTTACAATGAGCAGTTCTTC.

This rearrangement joins TRBV18 to TRBJ2-3; D perhaps matches TRBD2 (6 bases). Trimming left V 2 bases short and J 4 bases short, with 25 bases between. CDR1 and CDR2 from the germline V gene are KGHSH and LQKENI. This CDR3 comprises 19 residues. CDR3 bases: TGTGCCAGCTCACCATTGGGTTCGGGATCGGAGGGGTTTCCAGATACGCAGTATTTT. Amino acid sequence: CASSPLGSGSEGFPDTQYF.

This chain connects TRBV5-6 to TRBJ1-1; TRBD1 matches 8 bases. The CDR3 runs 14 residues. Trimming cost V 2 bases and J 4 bases; bases outside gene matches: 4. The V gene's germline CDR1 is SGHDT and CDR2 YYEEEE. CDR3 coding DNA: TGTGCCAGCAGCTTAGACAGGGGAACCACTGAAGCTTTCTTT. Translated, it gives CASSLDRGTTEAFF.

J is TRBJ2-1 and V is TRBV2; D is possibly TRBD2 (5 bases). The V gene lost 8 bases and the J gene lost 5 bases, with 10 bases spanning the gap. Germline V gene data show CDR1 as SNHLY and CDR2 as FYNNEI. The CDR3 totals 12 residues. In DNA, the CDR3 is TGTGCCAGCGCCGGACTCGACAATGAGCAGTTCTTC. This translates into CASAGLDNEQFF.

The rearrangement links TRBV5-6 to TRBJ2-7; TRBD2 is a possible D gene (5 bases). V was trimmed by 6 bases and J by 6 bases, leaving 10 bases between them. Germline-derived CDR1 and CDR2 are SGHDT and YYEEEE. This CDR3 spans 11 amino acids. The CDR3 sequence: CASTRGPEQYF. The CDR3 nucleotides read TGTGCCAGCACCCGAGGGCCCGAGCAGTACTTC. The complete variable domain, with remaining parts taken from reference TRBV5-6 and TRBJ2-7, reads DAGVTQSPTHLIKTRGQQVTLRCSPKSGHDTVSWYQQALGQGPQFIFQYYEEEERQRGNFPDRFSGHQFPNYSSELNVNALLLGDSALYLCASTRGPEQYFGPGTRLTVT.

In this sample, this clone turned up once. CDR3 amino acids: CASSPLAGGSQPQHF. CDR3 nucleotide sequence: TGCGCCAGCAGCCCCTTAGCAGGGGGGAGTCAGCCCCAGCATTTT. The chain has TRBV5-1 and TRBJ1-5, with 7 bases that match TRBD1. The ends lost 4 bases at V and 6 bases at J; junction bases unmatched: 10. Per germline, CDR1 SGHRS and CDR2 YFSETQ. The CDR3 is made up of 15 amino acids.

The chain couples TRBV11-1 to TRBJ2-5; D is ambiguous. V lost 1 base and J lost 2, with 11 bases in between. CDR3 length: 15 residues. CDR1 SGHAT and CDR2 FQDESV come from the germline V gene (reference sequence). CDR3 DNA sequence: TGTGCCAGCAGCTTAGGCTCGTCAGGTCAAGAGACCCAGTACTTC. Protein sequence: CASSLGSSGQETQYF.

V and J are TRBV28 and TRBJ1-1; D ambiguous. This CDR3 has 13 residues. Germline assignment: CDR1 MDHEN and CDR2 SYDVKM. Between the trimmed V and J ends, which lost 5 bases and 1 base, there was a span of 8 bases. CDR3 sequence reads: CASSREPNTEAFF. DNA of the CDR3: TGTGCCAGCAGTCGGGAGCCGAACACTGAAGCTTTCTTT.

The chain has TRBV4-2 and TRBJ2-1; 7 nucleotides match TRBD2. The CDR3 is 15 residues long. Germline loops: CDR1 LGHNA, CDR2 YNFKEQ. V lost 4 bases and J lost 6; bases outside the gene matches: 9. The CDR3 nucleotides are TGTGCCAGCAGCCCCTCGGGACTATCCGGCAATGAGCAGTTCTTC. Translating it yields CASSPSGLSGNEQFF.

This sequence joins TRBV28 and TRBJ1-1; D is unclear. V lost 6 bases and J 6 bases, leaving 8 bases between the germline ends. Germline V gene lookup returns CDR1 MDHEN and CDR2 SYDVKM. This CDR3 is built from 11 residues. CDR3 sequence reads: CASSSEPEAFF. The CDR3 region has the DNA TGTGCCAGCAGCTCAGAACCTGAAGCTTTCTTT.

The chain links TRBV10-1 to TRBJ2-7; D is ambiguous. The germline V and J ends were trimmed by 4 bases and 6 bases, with 13 bases remaining between them. Germline CDR1 is WNHNN and CDR2 is SYGVQD (reference sequence). CDR3 length: 13 residues. The CDR3 loop is CASSGLDLGEQYF. The CDR3 coding sequence is TGCGCCAGCAGTGGACTTGACTTAGGCGAGCAGTACTTC.

The chain joins TRBV18 to TRBJ1-1, with D possibly being TRBD1 (6 bases). The germline V gene has CDR1 KGHSH and CDR2 LQKENI. CDR3 size: 13 residues. V lost 6 bases, J lost 5 bases, and 13 bases lay in between. DNA for the CDR3: TGTGCCAGCTCGCCTCAGGGGAAGACTGAAGCTTTCTTT. Encoded protein: CASSPQGKTEAFF.